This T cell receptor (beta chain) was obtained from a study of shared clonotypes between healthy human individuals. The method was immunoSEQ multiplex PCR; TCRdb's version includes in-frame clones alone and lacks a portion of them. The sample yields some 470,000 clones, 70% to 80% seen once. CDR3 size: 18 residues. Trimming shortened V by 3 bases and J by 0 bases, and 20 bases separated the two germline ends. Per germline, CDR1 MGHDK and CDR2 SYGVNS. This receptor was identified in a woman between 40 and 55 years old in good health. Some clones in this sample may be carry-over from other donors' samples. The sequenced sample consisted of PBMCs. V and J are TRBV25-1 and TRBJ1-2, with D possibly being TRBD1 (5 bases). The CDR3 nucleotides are TGTGCCAGCAGTGAGGGGCGGGGCAGCCCCTCCTCTAACTATGGCTACACCTTC. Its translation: CASSEGRGSPSSNYGYTF.